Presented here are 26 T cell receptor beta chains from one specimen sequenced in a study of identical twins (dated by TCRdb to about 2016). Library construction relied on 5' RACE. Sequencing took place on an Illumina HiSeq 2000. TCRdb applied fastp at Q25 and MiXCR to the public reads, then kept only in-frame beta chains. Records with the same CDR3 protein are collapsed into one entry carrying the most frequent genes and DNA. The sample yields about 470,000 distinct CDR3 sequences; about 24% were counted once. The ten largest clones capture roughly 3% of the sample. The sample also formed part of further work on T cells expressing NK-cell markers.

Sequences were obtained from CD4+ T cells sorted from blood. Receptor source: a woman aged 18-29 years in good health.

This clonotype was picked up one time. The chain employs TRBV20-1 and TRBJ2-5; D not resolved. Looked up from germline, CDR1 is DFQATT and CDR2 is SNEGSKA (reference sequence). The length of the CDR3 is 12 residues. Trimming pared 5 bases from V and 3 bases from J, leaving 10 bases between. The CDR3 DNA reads TGCAGTGCTTCCGGGCCCGAAGAGACCCAGTACTTC. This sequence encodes CSASGPEETQYF.

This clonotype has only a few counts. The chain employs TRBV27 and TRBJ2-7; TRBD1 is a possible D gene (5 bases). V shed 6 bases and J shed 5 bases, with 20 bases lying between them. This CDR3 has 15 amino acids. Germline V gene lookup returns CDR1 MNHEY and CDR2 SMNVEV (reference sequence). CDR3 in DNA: TGTGCCAGCAGCTTGTTGCTCACTGACAGAAACGAGCAGTACTTC. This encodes CASSLLLTDRNEQYF.

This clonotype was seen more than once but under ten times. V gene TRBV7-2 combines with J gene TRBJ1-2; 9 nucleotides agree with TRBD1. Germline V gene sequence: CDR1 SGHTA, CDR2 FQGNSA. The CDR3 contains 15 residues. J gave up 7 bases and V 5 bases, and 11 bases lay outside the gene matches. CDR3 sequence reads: CASSTEVQGARGYTF. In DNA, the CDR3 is TGTGCCAGCAGCACAGAGGTACAGGGGGCTCGTGGCTACACCTTC.

The CDR3 here is CASSFIYRTADSGANVLTF. The CDR3 coding sequence is TGTGCCAGCAGCTTCATTTATAGGACAGCCGACTCTGGGGCCAACGTCCTGACTTTC. The chain is built from TRBV5-4 and TRBJ2-6, with a tentative D call TRBD1 (6 bases). The CDR3 is 19 residues long. Per the germline V gene, CDR1 is SGHNT and CDR2 is YYREEE (reference sequence). Trimming shortened V by 2 bases and J by 0 bases, and 18 bases separated the two germline ends.

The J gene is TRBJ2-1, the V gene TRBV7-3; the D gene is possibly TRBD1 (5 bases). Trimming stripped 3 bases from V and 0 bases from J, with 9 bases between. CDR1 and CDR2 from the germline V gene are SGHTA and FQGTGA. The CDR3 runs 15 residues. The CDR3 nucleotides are TGTGCCAGCAGCTTTACAGGTGACTCCTACAATGAGCAGTTCTTC. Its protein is CASSFTGDSYNEQFF.

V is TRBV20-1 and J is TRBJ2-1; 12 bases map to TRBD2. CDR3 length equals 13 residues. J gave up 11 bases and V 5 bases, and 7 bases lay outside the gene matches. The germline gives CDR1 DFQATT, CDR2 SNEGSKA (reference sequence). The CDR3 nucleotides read TGCAGTGCTGCTAGCGGGGGGGTCCTAAAGCAGTTCTTC. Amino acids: CSAASGGVLKQFF.

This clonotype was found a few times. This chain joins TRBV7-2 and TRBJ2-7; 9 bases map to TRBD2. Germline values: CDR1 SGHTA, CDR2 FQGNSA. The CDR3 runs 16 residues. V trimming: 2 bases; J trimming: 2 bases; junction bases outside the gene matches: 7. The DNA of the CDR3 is TGTGCCAGCAGCTTACCACCTAGCGGGACCCCCTACGAGCAGTACTTC. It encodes CASSLPPSGTPYEQYF. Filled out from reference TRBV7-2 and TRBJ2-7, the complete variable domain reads GAGVSQSPSNKVTEKGKDVELRCDPISGHTALYWYRQSLGQGLEFLIYFQGNSAPDKSGLPSDRFSAERTGGSVSTLTIQRTQQEDSAVYLCASSLPPSGTPYEQYFGPGTRLTVT.

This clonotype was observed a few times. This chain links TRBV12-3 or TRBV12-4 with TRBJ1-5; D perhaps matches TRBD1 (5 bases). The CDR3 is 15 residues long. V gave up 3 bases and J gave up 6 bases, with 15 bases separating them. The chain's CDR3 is CASSFGLGRGQPQHF. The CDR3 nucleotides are TGTGCCAGCAGTTTCGGTTTGGGAAGGGGTCAGCCCCAGCATTTT.

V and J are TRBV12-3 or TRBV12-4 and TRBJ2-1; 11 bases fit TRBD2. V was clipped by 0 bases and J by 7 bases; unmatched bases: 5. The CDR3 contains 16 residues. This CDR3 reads CASSLARLAGSNEQFF. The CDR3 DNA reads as TGTGCCAGCAGTTTAGCAAGACTAGCGGGGAGTAATGAGCAGTTCTTC.

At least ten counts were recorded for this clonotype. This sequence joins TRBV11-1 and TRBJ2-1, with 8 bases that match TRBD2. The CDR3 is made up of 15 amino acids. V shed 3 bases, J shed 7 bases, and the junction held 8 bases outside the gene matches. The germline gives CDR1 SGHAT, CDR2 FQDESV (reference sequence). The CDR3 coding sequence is TGTGCCAGCAGCTTTACTCGACAGCGGGAGAATGAGCAGTTCTTC. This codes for CASSFTRQRENEQFF.

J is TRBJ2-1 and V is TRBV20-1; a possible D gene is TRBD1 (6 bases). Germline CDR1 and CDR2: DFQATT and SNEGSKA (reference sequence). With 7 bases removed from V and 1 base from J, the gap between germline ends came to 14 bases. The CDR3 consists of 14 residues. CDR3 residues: CSVLDRSSYNEQFF. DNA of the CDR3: TGCAGTGTTCTTGACAGGTCGTCCTACAATGAGCAGTTCTTC.

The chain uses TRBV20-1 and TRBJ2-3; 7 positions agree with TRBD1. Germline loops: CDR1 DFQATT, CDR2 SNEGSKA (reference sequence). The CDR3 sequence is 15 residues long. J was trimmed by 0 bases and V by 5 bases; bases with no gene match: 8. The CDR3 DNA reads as TGCAGTGCTGGTGCAGGGGGAACTAGCACAGATACGCAGTATTTT. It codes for CSAGAGGTSTDTQYF.

This CDR3 is CASGIRDRKNSPLHF. CDR3 nucleotides: TGTGCCAGCGGCATACGGGACAGGAAAAATTCACCCCTCCACTTT. V usage is TRBV12-3 or TRBV12-4 and J usage is TRBJ1-6, with TRBD1 matching 8 bases. V was clipped by 8 bases and J by 7 bases; unmatched bases: 10. CDR3 length equals 15 residues.

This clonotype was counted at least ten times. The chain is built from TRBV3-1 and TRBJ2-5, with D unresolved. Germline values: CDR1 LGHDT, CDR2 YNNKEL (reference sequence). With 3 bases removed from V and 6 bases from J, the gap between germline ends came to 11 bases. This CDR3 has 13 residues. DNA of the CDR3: TGTGCCAGCAGCCAGTCTCTAGGCCAGACCCAGTACTTC. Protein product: CASSQSLGQTQYF.

The CDR3, as DNA: TGCGCCAGCAGCTCCGTAGGGACAACCAACACTGAAGCTTTCTTT. This codes for CASSSVGTTNTEAFF. The chain joins TRBV5-1 to TRBJ1-1; D possibly corresponds to TRBD1 (6 bases). The CDR3 has 15 residues. V gave up 3 bases and J gave up 2 bases, with 14 bases separating them. CDR1 and CDR2 (germline): SGHRS, YFSETQ.

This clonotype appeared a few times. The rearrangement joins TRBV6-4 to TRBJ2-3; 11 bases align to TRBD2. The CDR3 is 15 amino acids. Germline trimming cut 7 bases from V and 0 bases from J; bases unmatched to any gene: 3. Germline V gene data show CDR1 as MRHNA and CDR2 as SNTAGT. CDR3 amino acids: CASKSSGRSTDTQYF. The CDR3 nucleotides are TGTGCCAGCAAGTCTAGCGGGAGGAGCACAGATACGCAGTATTTT.

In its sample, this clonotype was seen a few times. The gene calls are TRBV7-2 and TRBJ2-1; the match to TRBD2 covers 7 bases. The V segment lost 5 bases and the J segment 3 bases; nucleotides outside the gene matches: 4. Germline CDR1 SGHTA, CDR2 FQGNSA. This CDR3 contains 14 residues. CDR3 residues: CASSTPGGYNEQFF. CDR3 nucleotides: TGTGCCAGCAGCACCCCGGGGGGCTACAATGAGCAGTTCTTC.

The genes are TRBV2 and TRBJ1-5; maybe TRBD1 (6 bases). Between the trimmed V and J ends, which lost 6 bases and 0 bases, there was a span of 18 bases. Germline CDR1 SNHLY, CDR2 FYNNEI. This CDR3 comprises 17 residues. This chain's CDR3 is CASRDLQGGFSNQPQHF. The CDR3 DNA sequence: TGTGCCAGCAGAGATTTACAGGGAGGGTTTAGCAATCAGCCCCAGCATTTT.

The CDR3 sequence is CASSWDRVTDTQYF. CDR3 nucleotide sequence: TGCGCCAGCAGCTGGGACCGAGTCACAGATACGCAGTATTTT. V is TRBV5-1 and J is TRBJ2-3; either TRBD1 or TRBD2 may supply D (5 bases each). With 3 bases removed from V and 2 bases from J, the gap between germline ends came to 10 bases. The CDR3 loop spans 14 amino acids. CDR1 SGHRS and CDR2 YFSETQ come from the germline V gene.

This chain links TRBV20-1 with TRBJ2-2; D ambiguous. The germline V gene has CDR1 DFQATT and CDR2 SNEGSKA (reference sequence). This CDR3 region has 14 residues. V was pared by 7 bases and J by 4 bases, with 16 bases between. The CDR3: CSVRPASSTGELFF. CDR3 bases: TGCAGTGTCAGACCGGCGTCGAGCACCGGGGAGCTGTTTTTT.

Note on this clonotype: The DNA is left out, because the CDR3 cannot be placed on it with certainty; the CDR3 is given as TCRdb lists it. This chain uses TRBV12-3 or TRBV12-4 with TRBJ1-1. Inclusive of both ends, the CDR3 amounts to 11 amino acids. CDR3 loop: CASSLGMGAFF.

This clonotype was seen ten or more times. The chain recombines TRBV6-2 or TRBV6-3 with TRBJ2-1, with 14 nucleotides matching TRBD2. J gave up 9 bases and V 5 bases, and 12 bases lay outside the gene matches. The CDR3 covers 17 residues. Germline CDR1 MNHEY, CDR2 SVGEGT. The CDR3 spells CASSHGGLAGGLGEQFF. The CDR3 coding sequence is TGTGCCAGCAGTCACGGAGGACTAGCGGGGGGCCTCGGTGAGCAGTTCTTC.

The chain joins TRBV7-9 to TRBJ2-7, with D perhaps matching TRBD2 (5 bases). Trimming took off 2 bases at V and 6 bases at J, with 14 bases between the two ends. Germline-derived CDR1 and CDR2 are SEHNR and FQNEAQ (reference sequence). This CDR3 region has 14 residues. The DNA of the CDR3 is TGTGCCAGCAGCTTAATGTTGGCAGGAGGCGAGCAGTACTTC. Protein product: CASSLMLAGGEQYF.

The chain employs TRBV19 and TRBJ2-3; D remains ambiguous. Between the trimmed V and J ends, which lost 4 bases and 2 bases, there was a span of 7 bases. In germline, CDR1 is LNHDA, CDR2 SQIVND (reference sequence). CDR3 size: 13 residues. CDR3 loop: CASSTETTDTQYF. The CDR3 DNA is TGTGCCAGTAGTACAGAGACCACAGATACGCAGTATTTT.

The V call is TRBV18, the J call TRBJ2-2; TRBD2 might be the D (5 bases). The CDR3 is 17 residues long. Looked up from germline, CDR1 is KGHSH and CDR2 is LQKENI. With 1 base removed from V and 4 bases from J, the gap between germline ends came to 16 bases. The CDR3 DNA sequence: TGTGCCAGCTCACCACTAAACCTCCGGACTCCCACCGGGGAGCTGTTTTTT. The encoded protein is CASSPLNLRTPTGELFF.

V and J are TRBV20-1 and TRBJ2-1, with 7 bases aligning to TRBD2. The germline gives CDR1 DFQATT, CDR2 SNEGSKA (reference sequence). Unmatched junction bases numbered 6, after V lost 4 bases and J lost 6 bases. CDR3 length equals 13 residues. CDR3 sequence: CSATPTSVNEQFF. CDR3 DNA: TGCAGTGCTACACCTACTAGCGTCAATGAGCAGTTCTTC.